This record concerns one T cell receptor beta chain sequence. Its antigen remains unidentified. These data belong to a study of cytomegalovirus exposure and HLA in healthy donors. Study details: Earlier findings included roughly 120 million unique TCR beta sequences obtained from approximately 170 million T cells. Findings of the study overall: In a later analysis, HLA-C alleles had the fewest associated TCRs, DRB1 alleles the most. The authors judged a highly shared variant cluster likely a sequencing artifact.

All the people who gave samples were healthy bone marrow donors. Germline V gene data show CDR1 as SEHNR and CDR2 as FQNEAQ (reference sequence). Trimming shortened V by 1 base and J by 11 bases, and 11 bases separated the two germline ends. The CDR3 runs to 12 residues. PCR involved 60 Vbeta and 13 Jbeta primers. TCRdb keeps only in-frame clones here, not all; method: immunoSEQ multiplex PCR. The repertoire includes around 140,000 clones, roughly 78% of them detected once, and 4.2% sits in the top ten. The sequencing sample was made of PBMCs. This TCR came from a man between 45 and 60 years old in good health and CMV-seropositive. The chain has TRBV7-9 and TRBJ1-1, with a tentative D call TRBD1 (5 bases). Here the CDR3 reads CASSLESGGAFF. In DNA, the CDR3 is TGTGCCAGCAGCTTAGAGAGCGGGGGGGCTTTCTTT.